The clone carrying this TCR beta chain was observed a few times. The record originates from a study of blood T cell repertoires in COVID-19. Study context: Some COVID-19 samples were acute and others convalescent; all came from the United States, Italy and Spain. In each case, the material was cDNA or gDNA derived from T cells, B-cell-depleted T cells, or PBMCs.

The CDR3 spans 14 residues. The germline V gene has CDR1 LGHDT and CDR2 YNNKEL (reference sequence). V shed 4 bases and J 4 bases; nucleotides not matched to a gene: 1. In the original analysis: Nucleated cell number was recorded as an estimate derived from reference gene primer amplification. Assay used: immunoSEQ multiplex PCR; TCRdb lists only in-frame clones, some missing. The V and J calls and the clone size are those of that table, but D and trimming were determined from the DNA. The profile shows nearly 80,000 clones, about 83% of them singletons. The chain is built from TRBV3-1 (or the pseudogene TRBV3-2) and TRBJ2-7; TRBD2 matches 13 bases. This sequence originates from a woman aged 80 or over with active or convalescent COVID-19. Material for sequencing was peripheral blood. CDR3 amino acids: CASSPTSGRYEQYF. DNA of the CDR3: TGTGCCAGCAGCCCGACTAGCGGGAGGTACGAGCAGTACTTC.